The 11 T cell receptor beta chains presented below share a single source sample, sequenced in a study of T cells in Graves' hyperthyroidism and ophthalmopathy. There were TCR beta CDR3 regions amplified from RNA transcripts. First-round RT-PCR with HTBI primers amplified the TCR CDR3 region. TCRdb re-called the multiplex PCR reads through MiXCR, storing one row per CDR3 protein. Of 550,000 to 650,000 distinct CDR3 sequences listed, 14% are singletons. Sequencing was done on a sample of blood. These receptors all come from a woman aged 30 to 39 with Graves' hyperthyroidism that later progressed to Graves' ophthalmopathy.

This clonotype turned up a few times. The CDR3 here is CASSSPRGRFSYEQYF. CDR3 sequence (DNA): TGTGCCAGCAGTTCCCCCCGCGGGAGGTTCTCCTACGAGCAGTACTTC. This chain uses TRBV28 with TRBJ2-7; the match to TRBD2 covers 8 bases. CDR3 length equals 16 residues. The V and J ends lost 4 bases and 0 bases, in that order; junction bases with no gene match: 8. Germline V gene lookup returns CDR1 MDHEN and CDR2 SYDVKM.

This clonotype was seen many times. J is TRBJ2-1 and V is TRBV7-2; D may be TRBD2 (6 bases). Germline V gene sequence: CDR1 SGHTA, CDR2 FQGNSA. This CDR3 comprises 14 residues. Trimming removed 5 bases from V and 4 bases from J, with 12 bases in between. The DNA for the CDR3 is TGTGCCAGCAGCCGGACTACCCTTTACAATGAGCAGTTCTTC. It yields the protein CASSRTTLYNEQFF.

This clonotype was detected many times. The V call is TRBV12-3 or TRBV12-4, the J call TRBJ2-2, with TRBD2 matching over 9 bases. CDR3 length: 16 amino acids. The V and J ends lost 5 bases and 4 bases, in that order; junction bases with no gene match: 8. CDR3 amino acids: CASSPLAGESTGELFF. The CDR3 region has the DNA TGTGCCAGCAGTCCCTTAGCGGGAGAGTCCACCGGGGAGCTGTTTTTT.

This clonotype appeared a few times. CDR3 region: CASSRDSTDSRQTYEQYF. The CDR3 DNA sequence: TGTGCCAGCAGCCGTGACTCGACGGACAGCCGTCAAACCTACGAGCAGTACTTC. The gene calls are TRBV7-3 and TRBJ2-7, with TRBD1 as a possible D gene (6 bases). The V gene lost 5 bases and the J gene lost 2 bases, with 25 bases spanning the gap. The germline CDR1 and CDR2 sequences are SGHTA and FQGTGA. The CDR3 extends over 18 amino acids.

This clonotype was observed a few times. J is TRBJ2-7 and V is TRBV7-3; D remains ambiguous. This CDR3 has 14 amino acids. The germline V and J ends were trimmed by 5 bases and 6 bases, with 17 bases remaining between them. Germline-derived CDR1 and CDR2 are SGHTA and FQGTGA. The CDR3 nucleotides are TGTGCCAGCAGCCGTACTGATTTGCAAGCCGAGCAGTACTTC. Amino acid sequence: CASSRTDLQAEQYF.

This clonotype was observed at least ten times. This rearrangement joins TRBV7-9 to TRBJ2-2; either TRBD1 or TRBD2 may supply D (5 bases each). Trimming shortened V by 1 base and J by 6 bases, and 12 bases separated the two germline ends. The germline V gene encodes CDR1 SEHNR and CDR2 FQNEAQ (reference sequence). CDR3 length equals 15 residues. CDR3 loop: CASSLVNRGPGELFF. The CDR3 region has the DNA TGTGCCAGCAGCTTAGTTAATCGGGGACCCGGGGAGCTGTTTTTT.

This clonotype was detected a few times. The chain links TRBV9 to TRBJ1-6; D gene uncertain. V was shortened by 2 bases and J by 9 bases, with 6 bases between the two germline ends. The CDR3 sequence is 12 residues long. Germline V gene lookup returns CDR1 SGDLS and CDR2 YYNGEE. The CDR3, as DNA: TGTGCCAGCAGCGTGGTAGGTTCACCCCTCCACTTT. This codes for CASSVVGSPLHF.

This clonotype was counted at least ten times. This chain uses TRBV12-3 or TRBV12-4 with TRBJ2-3, with D possibly matching TRBD2 (6 bases). This CDR3 has 16 residues. V lost 8 bases and J 4 bases, leaving 22 bases between the germline ends. CDR3 nucleotides: TGTGCCAGCTCCTTCAGGAGGGGAATGTTTGCAGATACGCAGTATTTT. Translated, it gives CASSFRRGMFADTQYF.

This clonotype showed up many times. V and J are TRBV30 and TRBJ2-5; unclear D gene. The V end lost 1 base, the J end lost 1 base, and 7 bases lay between the germline ends. This CDR3 spans 13 amino acids. Germline V gives CDR1 GTSNPN, CDR2 SVGIG (reference sequence). The CDR3 DNA follows: TGTGCCTGGAGTGAGGCGTCCCAAGAGACCCAGTACTTC. Its translation is CAWSEASQETQYF. Full variable domain (outside the CDR3, taken from reference TRBV30 and TRBJ2-5): SQTIHQWPATLVQPVGSPLSLECTVEGTSNPNLYWYRQAAGRGLQLLFYSVGIGQISSEVPQNLSASRPQDRQFILSSKKLLLSDSGFYLCAWSEASQETQYFGPGTRLLVL.

This clonotype was seen more than once but under ten times. Written as DNA, the CDR3 is TGTGCCAGCCTCTTACAAGCCGATTCCTACGAGCAGTACTTC. Translated: CASLLQADSYEQYF. The chain is built from TRBV11-2 and TRBJ2-7; D gene ambiguous. The CDR3 covers 14 residues. Germline lookup yields CDR1 SGHAT and CDR2 FQNNGV. V was trimmed by 8 bases and J by 1 base, leaving 15 bases between them.

This clonotype was seen at least ten times. The rearrangement links TRBV12-3 or TRBV12-4 to TRBJ2-3, with 13 bases matching TRBD2. After removal of 4 bases from V and 7 bases from J, the junction contained 14 bases not matched to a gene. The CDR3 has 18 residues. The CDR3 sequence is CASSSPPGLAGRSYTQYF. The CDR3 coding sequence is TGTGCCAGCAGTTCCCCCCCGGGACTAGCGGGACGTAGTTATACGCAGTATTTT.